The clone carrying this TCR beta chain was observed a handful of times. This record comes from a study of blood T cells in healthy people across ages. Combining a sample-barcoded 5' primer with a J-beta primer mix, a second PCR ran for 7 to 11 cycles. Researchers report that each sample yielded at least 3 million CDR3-containing paired-end reads. Via MiXCR, TCRdb re-called the 5' RACE reads, giving one row per CDR3 protein. The data show hundreds of thousands of distinct CDR3 sequences, with under 30% seen just once and approximately 14% held by the top ten. V was pared by 1 base and J by 5 bases, with 2 bases of the junction left unmatched. Per the germline V gene, CDR1 is LGHNT and CDR2 is FRNRAP. This CDR3 has 16 amino acids.

The sample was blood. The chain links TRBV12-5 to TRBJ2-3; 14 nucleotides line up with TRBD2. The sequence was collected from an elderly woman in good health. The CDR3 sequence is CASGLGTSGGLDTQYF. CDR3 sequence (DNA): TGTGCTAGTGGTTTGGGGACTAGCGGGGGGTTAGATACGCAGTATTTT.